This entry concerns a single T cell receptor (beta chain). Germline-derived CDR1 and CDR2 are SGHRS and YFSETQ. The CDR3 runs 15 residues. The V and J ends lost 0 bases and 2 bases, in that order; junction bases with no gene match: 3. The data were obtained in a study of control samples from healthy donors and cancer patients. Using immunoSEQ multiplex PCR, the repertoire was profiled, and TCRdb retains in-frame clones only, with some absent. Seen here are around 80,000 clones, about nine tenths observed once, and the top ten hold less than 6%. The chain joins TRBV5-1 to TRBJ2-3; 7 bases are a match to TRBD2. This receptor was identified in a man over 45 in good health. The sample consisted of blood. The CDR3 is CASSLAGGYTDTQYF. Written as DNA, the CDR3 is TGCGCCAGCAGCTTGGCGGGGGGTTACACAGATACGCAGTATTTT.